This T cell receptor (beta chain) was observed in a study of T-cell memory formation after mild COVID-19. The overall study: There were largely donor-specific TCR clusters. Overall study results and limits: Day 15 to 85 contractors were CD4/CD8 balanced; later expanders leaned CD4+.

V was pared by 4 bases and J by 6 bases, with 9 bases between. CDR3 length: 13 residues. The V gene's germline CDR1 is LGHDT and CDR2 YNNKEL (reference sequence). 5'RACE primed from the constant segment yielded TCR alpha and TCR beta cDNA libraries bearing sample barcodes and UMIs. TCRdb recomputed calls from the 5' RACE reads with MiXCR, one row per CDR3 protein. The sample has a few hundred thousand distinct CDR3 sequences; about 20% are singletons. This clonotype was observed a few times. The antigen remains unidentified. Sequenced input: PBMCs or a T cell subset sorted from them (not recorded which). This clonotype was obtained from an adult woman who had mild COVID-19 (a few samples of this study predate the infection). Cell type and time point are not known. This rearrangement joins TRBV3-1 to TRBJ2-2; a weak D match, TRBD1 (7 bases). CDR3: CASSPGGPGELFF. DNA of the CDR3: TGTGCCAGCAGCCCAGGGGGGCCCGGGGAGCTGTTTTTT.